One and the same sample provided the 8 T cell receptor beta chains below, sequenced in a study of T cell repertoires in cytomegalovirus infection. TCRdb passed the reads through MiXCR, listing each CDR3 protein once. The table shows around 550,000 distinct CDR3 sequences, with approximately 25% occurring only once. Sequenced sample: PBMCs. The receptors here all came from a human donor in good health (CMV status not recorded). Some clones in this sample may be carry-over from other donors' samples.

This chain connects TRBV5-8 to TRBJ1-1; TRBD1 matches 7 bases. V gave up 4 bases and J gave up 1 base; unmatched junction bases: 7. This CDR3 is 15 amino acids long. The germline CDR1 and CDR2 sequences are SGHTS and YDEGEE. The CDR3 region has the DNA TGTGCCAGCAGCCAGGGGGTTTTGCGGAACACTGAAGCTTTCTTT. This sequence encodes CASSQGVLRNTEAFF.

This clonotype was observed a handful of times. V is TRBV18 and J is TRBJ1-2, with a weak D call TRBD1 (6 bases). Germline V gives CDR1 KGHSH, CDR2 LQKENI. The CDR3 contains 14 residues. The V gene lost 3 bases and the J gene lost 5 bases, with 13 bases spanning the gap. In DNA, the CDR3 is TGTGCCAGCTCACCTTCGGACAGAGGGTATGGCTACACCTTC. This sequence encodes CASSPSDRGYGYTF.

This clonotype was seen at least ten times. The chain recombines TRBV7-2 with TRBJ1-5; tentatively, D is TRBD1 (5 bases). The V end lost 1 base, the J end lost 5 bases, and 6 bases lay between the germline ends. Germline V CDR1 and CDR2: SGHTA, FQGNSA. The CDR3 runs 13 residues. CDR3 coding DNA: TGTGCCAGCAGCTTAGAACAGGATCAGCCCCAGCATTTT. Amino acid sequence: CASSLEQDQPQHF.

The CDR3 loop is CASSLRGVSGNTIYF. CDR3 nucleotide sequence: TGTGCCAGCAGTTTAAGGGGGGTCTCTGGAAACACCATATATTTT. This chain links TRBV27 with TRBJ1-3; a possible D gene is TRBD1 (6 bases). The germline CDR1 and CDR2 sequences are MNHEY and SMNVEV (reference sequence). Trimming cost V 2 bases and J 0 bases, with 8 bases left between them. The CDR3 runs 15 residues.

This chain connects TRBV20-1 to TRBJ2-2, with D perhaps matching TRBD1 or TRBD2 (5 bases each). V was trimmed by 0 bases and J by 6 bases, leaving 11 bases between them. CDR3 length: 14 amino acids. Germline V gives CDR1 DFQATT, CDR2 SNEGSKA (reference sequence). The CDR3 loop reads CSARESQGAGELFF. Here the CDR3 DNA reads TGCAGTGCTAGAGAATCTCAGGGAGCCGGGGAGCTGTTTTTT.

The chain uses TRBV5-8 and TRBJ1-5; TRBD1 is a possible D gene (5 bases). The V end lost 0 bases, the J end lost 4 bases, and 20 bases lay between the germline ends. The CDR3 length is 18 residues. Germline CDR1 is SGHTS and CDR2 is YDEGEE. CDR3 loop: CASSLESTDSQGNQPQHF. The CDR3 coding sequence is TGTGCCAGCAGCTTGGAAAGTACCGACAGCCAGGGAAATCAGCCCCAGCATTTT.

The chain joins TRBV6-2 or TRBV6-3 to TRBJ1-5, with 8 bases lining up with TRBD1. Per germline, CDR1 MNHEY and CDR2 SVGEGT. The CDR3 consists of 18 residues. Unmatched junction bases numbered 10, after V lost 0 bases and J lost 3 bases. DNA of the CDR3: TGTGCCAGCAGTTACTCAAACCGACAGGGGCTATTCAATCAGCCCCAGCATTTT. As protein: CASSYSNRQGLFNQPQHF.

This clonotype occurred a few times. V gene TRBV11-2 combines with J gene TRBJ1-1; D gene unclear. CDR1 is SGHAT, CDR2 FQNNGV, per germline. This CDR3 comprises 13 residues. V gave up 1 base and J gave up 10 bases, with 13 bases separating them. CDR3 DNA sequence: TGTGCCAGCAGCTTAGCCTCAAAGGAGGGAGCTTTCTTT. It encodes CASSLASKEGAFF.